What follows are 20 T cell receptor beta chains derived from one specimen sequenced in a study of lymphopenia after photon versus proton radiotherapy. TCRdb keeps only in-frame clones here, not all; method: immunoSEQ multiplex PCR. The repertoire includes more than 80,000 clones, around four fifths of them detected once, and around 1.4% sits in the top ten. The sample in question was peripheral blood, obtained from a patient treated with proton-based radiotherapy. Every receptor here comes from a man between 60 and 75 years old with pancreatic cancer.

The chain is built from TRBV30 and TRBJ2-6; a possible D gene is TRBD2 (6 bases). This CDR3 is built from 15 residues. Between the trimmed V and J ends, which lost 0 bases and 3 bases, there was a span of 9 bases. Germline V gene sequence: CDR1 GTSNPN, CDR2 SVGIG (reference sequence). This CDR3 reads CAWSVRGYGANVLTF. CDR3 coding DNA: TGTGCCTGGAGTGTCCGGGGGTATGGGGCCAACGTCCTGACTTTC.

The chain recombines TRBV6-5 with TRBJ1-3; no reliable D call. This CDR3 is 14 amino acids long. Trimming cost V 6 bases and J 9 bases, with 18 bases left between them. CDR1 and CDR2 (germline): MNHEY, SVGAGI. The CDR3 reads CASRLWDRATTIYF. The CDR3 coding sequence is TGTGCCAGCAGGCTATGGGATAGGGCGACCACCATATATTTT.

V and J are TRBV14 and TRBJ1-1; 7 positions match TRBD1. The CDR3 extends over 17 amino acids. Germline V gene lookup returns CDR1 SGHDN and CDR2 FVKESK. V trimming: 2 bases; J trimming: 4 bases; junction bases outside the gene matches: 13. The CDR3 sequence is CASSQLTGTEGSTEAFF. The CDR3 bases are TGTGCCAGCAGCCAACTTACCGGGACAGAGGGTAGCACTGAAGCTTTCTTT.

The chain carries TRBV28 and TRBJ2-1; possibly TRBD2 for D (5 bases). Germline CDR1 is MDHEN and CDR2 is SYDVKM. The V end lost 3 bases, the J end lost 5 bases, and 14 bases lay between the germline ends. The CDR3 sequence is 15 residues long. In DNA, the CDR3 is TGTGCCAGCAGTTTCGTATCCGGGGTTCACAATGAGCAGTTCTTC. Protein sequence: CASSFVSGVHNEQFF. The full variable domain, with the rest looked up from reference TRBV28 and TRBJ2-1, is DVKVTQSSRYLVKRTGEKVFLECVQDMDHENMFWYRQDPGLGLRLIYFSYDVKMKEKGDIPEGYSVSREKKERFSLILESASTNQTSMYLCASSFVSGVHNEQFFGPGTRLTVL.

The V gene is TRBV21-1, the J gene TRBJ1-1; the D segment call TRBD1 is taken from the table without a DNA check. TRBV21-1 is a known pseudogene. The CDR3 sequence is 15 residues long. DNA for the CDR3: TGTGCCAGCAGCATCCGGACAGGGCAAGGCACTGAAGCTTTCTTT. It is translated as CASSIRTGQGTEAFF.

Here the CDR3 DNA reads TGTGCCATCAGTGCTAATCTCGGCGGCACAGATACGCAGTATTTT. Protein: CAISANLGGTDTQYF. The chain uses TRBV10-3 and TRBJ2-3; D is unresolved. Between the trimmed V and J ends, which lost 4 bases and 1 base, there was a span of 12 bases. The germline CDR1 and CDR2 sequences are ENHRY and SYGVKD. The CDR3 contains 15 residues.

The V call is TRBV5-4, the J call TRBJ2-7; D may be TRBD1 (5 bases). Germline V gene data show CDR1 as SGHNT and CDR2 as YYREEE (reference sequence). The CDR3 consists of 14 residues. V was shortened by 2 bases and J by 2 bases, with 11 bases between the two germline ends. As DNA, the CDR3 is TGTGCCAGCAGCTTAGGGGCCAACCCCTACGAGCAGTACTTC. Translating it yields CASSLGANPYEQYF.

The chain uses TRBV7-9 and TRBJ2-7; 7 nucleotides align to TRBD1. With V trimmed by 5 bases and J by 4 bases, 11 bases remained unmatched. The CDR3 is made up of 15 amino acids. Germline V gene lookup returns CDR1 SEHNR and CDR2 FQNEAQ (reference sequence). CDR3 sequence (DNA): TGTGCCAGCAGCAGACAGGACCAGGGGGAGTACGAGCAGTACTTC. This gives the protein CASSRQDQGEYEQYF.

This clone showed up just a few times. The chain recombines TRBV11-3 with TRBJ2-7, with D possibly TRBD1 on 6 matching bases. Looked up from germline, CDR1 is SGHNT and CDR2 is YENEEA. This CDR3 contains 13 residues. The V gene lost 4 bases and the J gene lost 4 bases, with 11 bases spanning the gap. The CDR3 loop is CASSSGHGYEQYF. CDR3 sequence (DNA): TGTGCCAGCAGCTCGGGACACGGATACGAGCAGTACTTC.

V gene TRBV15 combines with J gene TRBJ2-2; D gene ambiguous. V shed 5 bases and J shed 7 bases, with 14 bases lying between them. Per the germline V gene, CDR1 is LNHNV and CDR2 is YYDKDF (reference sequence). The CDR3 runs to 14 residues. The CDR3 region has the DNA TGTGCCACCAGCCCCGGGTTTGGTCGCGGGGAGCTGTTTTTT. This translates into CATSPGFGRGELFF. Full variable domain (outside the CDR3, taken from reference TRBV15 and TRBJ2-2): DAMVIQNPRYQVTQFGKPVTLSCSQTLNHNVMYWYQQKSSQAPKLLFHYYDKDFNNEADTPDNFQSRRPNTSFCFLDIRSPGLGDTAMYLCATSPGFGRGELFFGEGSRLTVL.

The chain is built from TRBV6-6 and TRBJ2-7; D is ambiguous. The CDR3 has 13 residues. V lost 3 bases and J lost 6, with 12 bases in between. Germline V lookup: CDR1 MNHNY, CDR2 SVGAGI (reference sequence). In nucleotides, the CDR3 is TGTGCCAGCAGTTATAGCCCGATCGGCGAGCAGTACTTC. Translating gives CASSYSPIGEQYF.

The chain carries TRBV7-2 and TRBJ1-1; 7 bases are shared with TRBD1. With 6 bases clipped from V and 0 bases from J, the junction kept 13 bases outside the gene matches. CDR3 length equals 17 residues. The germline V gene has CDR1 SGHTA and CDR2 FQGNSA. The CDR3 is CASRQYGGDRMNTEAFF. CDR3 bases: TGTGCCAGCAGGCAATATGGGGGGGACAGAATGAACACTGAAGCTTTCTTT.

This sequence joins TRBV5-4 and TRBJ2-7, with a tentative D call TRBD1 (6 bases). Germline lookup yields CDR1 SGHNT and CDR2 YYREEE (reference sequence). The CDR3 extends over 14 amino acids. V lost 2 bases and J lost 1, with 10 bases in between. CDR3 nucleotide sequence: TGTGCCAGCAGCTTCCCTACAGGGTCCTACGAGCAGTACTTC. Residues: CASSFPTGSYEQYF.

CDR3 loop: CASSPGQQMNTEAFF. CDR3 nucleotides: TGTGCCAGCTCACCGGGACAGCAAATGAACACTGAAGCTTTCTTT. The V and J genes are TRBV18 and TRBJ1-1, with TRBD1 matching over 7 bases. The CDR3 sequence is 15 residues long. Unmatched junction bases numbered 4, after V lost 3 bases and J lost 0 bases. Germline-derived CDR1 and CDR2 are KGHSH and LQKENI.

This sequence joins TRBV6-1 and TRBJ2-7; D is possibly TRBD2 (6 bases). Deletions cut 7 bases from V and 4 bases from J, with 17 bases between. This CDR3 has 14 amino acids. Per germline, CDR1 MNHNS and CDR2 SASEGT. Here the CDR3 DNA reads TGTGCCAGCACAGTTGAGATGGGGAGGTACGAGCAGTACTTC. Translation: CASTVEMGRYEQYF.

CDR3 residues: CASRTSGANVLTF. DNA for the CDR3: TGTGCCAGCAGGACCTCTGGGGCCAACGTCCTGACTTTC. The chain employs TRBV6-5 and TRBJ2-6, with D unclear. The V gene lost 6 bases and the J gene lost 0 bases, with 3 bases spanning the gap. The CDR3 totals 13 residues. The germline V gene encodes CDR1 MNHEY and CDR2 SVGAGI.

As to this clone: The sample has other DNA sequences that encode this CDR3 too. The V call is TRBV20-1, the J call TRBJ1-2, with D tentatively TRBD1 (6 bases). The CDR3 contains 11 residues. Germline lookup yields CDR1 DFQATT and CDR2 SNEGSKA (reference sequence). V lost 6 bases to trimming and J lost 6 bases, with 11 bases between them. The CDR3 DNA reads TGCAGTGCGCGGAGGGGGGATGGCTACACCTTC. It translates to CSARRGDGYTF.

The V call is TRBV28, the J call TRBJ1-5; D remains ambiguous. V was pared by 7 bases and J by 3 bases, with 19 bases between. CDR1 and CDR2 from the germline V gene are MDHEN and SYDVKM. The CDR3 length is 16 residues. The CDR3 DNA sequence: TGTGCCAGCACCATTTATGGGTTCGGGCACAATCAGCCCCAGCATTTT. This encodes CASTIYGFGHNQPQHF.

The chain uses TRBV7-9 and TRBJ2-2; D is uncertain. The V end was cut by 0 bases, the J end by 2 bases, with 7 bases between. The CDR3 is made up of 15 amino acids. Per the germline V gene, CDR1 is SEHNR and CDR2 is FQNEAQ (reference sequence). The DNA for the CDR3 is TGTGCCAGCAGCTTAGCCAGCGTAAACACCGGGGAGCTGTTTTTT. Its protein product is CASSLASVNTGELFF.

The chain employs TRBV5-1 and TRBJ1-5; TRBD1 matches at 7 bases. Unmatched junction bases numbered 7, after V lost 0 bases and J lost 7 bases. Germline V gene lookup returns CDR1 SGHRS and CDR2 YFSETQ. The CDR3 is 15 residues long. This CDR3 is CASSLEPGGGQPQHF. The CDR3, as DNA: TGCGCCAGCAGCTTGGAGCCAGGGGGAGGACAGCCCCAGCATTTT.